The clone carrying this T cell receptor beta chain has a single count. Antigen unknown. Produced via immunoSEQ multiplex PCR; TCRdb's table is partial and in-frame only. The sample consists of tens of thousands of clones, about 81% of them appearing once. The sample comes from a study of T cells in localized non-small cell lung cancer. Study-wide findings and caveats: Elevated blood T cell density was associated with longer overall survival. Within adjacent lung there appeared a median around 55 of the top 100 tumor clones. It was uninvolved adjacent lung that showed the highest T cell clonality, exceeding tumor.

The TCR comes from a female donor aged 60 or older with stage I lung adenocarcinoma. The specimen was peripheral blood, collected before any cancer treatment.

In DNA, the CDR3 is TGTGCCAGTAGTGTGGAGTCTGGAAACACCATATATTTT. This encodes CASSVESGNTIYF. The genes are TRBV19 and TRBJ1-3; D unclear. Germline CDR1 LNHDA, CDR2 SQIVND (reference sequence). The CDR3 covers 13 residues. The V end lost 5 bases, the J end lost 1 base, and 6 bases lay between the germline ends.